This TCR beta chain was documented in a study of cytomegalovirus exposure and HLA in healthy donors. Study observations and caveats: The classifier reportedly diagnosed cytomegalovirus status with high sensitivity and specificity. A missense DCLRE1C variant was associated with V- and J-gene trimming of TCR beta chains in a later analysis, and an independent cohort replicated the association. HLA-A and HLA-B allele assignments for most subjects were reportedly predicted accurately using TCR beta sequences.

With 0 bases removed from V and 7 bases from J, the gap between germline ends came to 13 bases. CDR1 is PRHDT and CDR2 is FYEKMQ in the germline V gene (reference sequence). The CDR3 loop spans 14 amino acids. 60 Vbeta and 13 Jbeta primers were used in PCR. The method was immunoSEQ multiplex PCR; TCRdb's version includes in-frame clones alone and lacks a portion of them. The sample holds 100,000 to 120,000 clones, approximately 82% seen once. Comments on this clone: Its antigen is still unknown.

This TCR came from a man aged 30-40 years in good health and CMV-seropositive. The specimen sequenced was PBMCs. V gene TRBV13 combines with J gene TRBJ2-7; D is perhaps TRBD2 (5 bases). The CDR3 is CASSLGGEGREQYF. CDR3 bases: TGTGCCAGCAGCTTAGGCGGGGAAGGACGGGAGCAGTACTTC.